The 15 T cell receptor beta chains given below trace back to one sample, sequenced in a study of T cell responses to AZD1222 COVID-19 vaccine (dated by TCRdb to the early 2020s). Sample time point, as interpreted from the label and publication: baseline before first vaccination. The library was prepared using the immunoSEQ multiplex PCR assay. As stored in TCRdb, this immuneACCESS dataset retains in-frame rearrangements with V and J assigned. A fraction of the clones does not appear; measured against another copy, unresolved V genes explain less than half of the discrepancy, and the remainder lacks a known reason. For this sample there are approximately 140,000 clones; 93% appear just once. Together, the top ten hold more than 4.5% of the sample. The sample consisted of peripheral blood, taken on day 0 of AZD1222 vaccination. These receptors were collected from an adult in good health.

The rearrangement uses TRBV5-1 and TRBJ1-1; D is possibly TRBD1 (5 bases). Germline assignment: CDR1 SGHRS and CDR2 YFSETQ. This CDR3 comprises 14 residues. V was pared by 5 bases and J by 0 bases, with 11 bases between. CDR3 protein: CASSSTDLNTEAFF. As DNA, the CDR3 is TGCGCCAGCAGTTCGACAGACTTGAACACTGAAGCTTTCTTT.

The gene calls are TRBV7-9 and TRBJ1-5, with 7 bases identical to TRBD1. The germline V gene encodes CDR1 SEHNR and CDR2 FQNEAQ (reference sequence). With 4 bases clipped from V and 4 bases from J, the junction kept 10 bases outside the gene matches. The CDR3 length is 16 residues. The CDR3, as DNA: TGTGCCAGCAGCTCCCCTTCGGGCAGGGGGAATCAGCCCCAGCATTTT. It is translated as CASSSPSGRGNQPQHF.

V usage is TRBV6-5 and J usage is TRBJ1-1, with D maybe TRBD1 (6 bases). V lost 8 bases, J lost 0 bases, and 16 bases lay in between. The CDR3 contains 15 residues. Germline loops: CDR1 MNHEY, CDR2 SVGAGI. The CDR3 protein is CASQYVQGVNTEAFF. As DNA, the CDR3 is TGTGCCAGCCAGTACGTACAGGGTGTGAACACTGAAGCTTTCTTT.

The genes are TRBV2 and TRBJ2-1; TRBD1 matches 7 bases. The ends lost 3 bases at V and 10 bases at J; junction bases unmatched: 9. The length of the CDR3 is 14 residues. Germline V gene data show CDR1 as SNHLY and CDR2 as FYNNEI. CDR3 in DNA: TGTGCCAGCAGTGACATGGACAGGCGTGGGGAGCAGTTCTTC. It yields the protein CASSDMDRRGEQFF.

This rearrangement joins TRBV19 to TRBJ1-5; 9 nucleotides match TRBD1. Germline loops: CDR1 LNHDA, CDR2 SQIVND (reference sequence). J lost 4 bases, V lost 4 bases, and 5 bases had no gene match. The CDR3 sequence is 15 residues long. The CDR3 DNA follows: TGTGCCAGTAGTACGCCGGGACAGGGAAATCAGCCCCAGCATTTT. Protein sequence: CASSTPGQGNQPQHF.

This clone was picked up one time. This sample includes further DNA sequences coding for the same CDR3. This rearrangement joins TRBV18 to TRBJ1-2; D uncertain. The CDR3 is made up of 14 amino acids. Germline CDR1 and CDR2: KGHSH and LQKENI. V was pared by 0 bases and J by 4 bases, with 9 bases between. The CDR3, as DNA: TGTGCCAGCTCACCACCCACAGAAACCTATGGCTACACCTTC. This translates into CASSPPTETYGYTF.

The chain combines TRBV7-9 with TRBJ2-1; D possibly corresponds to TRBD2 (6 bases). The V end was cut by 7 bases, the J end by 5 bases, with 18 bases between. This CDR3 is built from 15 residues. Germline V gives CDR1 SEHNR, CDR2 FQNEAQ (reference sequence). The CDR3 spells CASIVLRGYHNEQFF. The CDR3 DNA is TGTGCCAGCATTGTACTCCGGGGGTACCACAATGAGCAGTTCTTC.

The V gene is TRBV2, the J gene TRBJ1-1, with D possibly TRBD1 on 6 matching bases. Per germline, CDR1 SNHLY and CDR2 FYNNEI. CDR3 size: 16 residues. V was cut by 9 bases and J by 0 bases, with 20 bases left in between. Written as DNA, the CDR3 is TGTGCCAGACACGGATCAAGGACAGACATGAACACTGAAGCTTTCTTT. It yields the protein CARHGSRTDMNTEAFF.

This clone was counted a single time. This rearrangement joins TRBV30 to TRBJ1-1; D gene unclear. The V end lost 3 bases, the J end lost 3 bases, and 14 bases lay between the germline ends. Germline values: CDR1 GTSNPN, CDR2 SVGIG (reference sequence). There are 14 residues in the CDR3. CDR3 sequence: CAWRVGETYTEAFF. The CDR3 region has the DNA TGTGCCTGGAGGGTCGGGGAAACCTACACTGAAGCTTTCTTT.

J is TRBJ2-3 and V is TRBV7-9; D possibly corresponds to TRBD2 (6 bases). V was trimmed by 3 bases and J by 4 bases, leaving 17 bases between them. Germline values: CDR1 SEHNR, CDR2 FQNEAQ (reference sequence). The length of the CDR3 is 16 residues. CDR3 in DNA: TGTGCCAGCAGCTTGGGGGAGACTCGCGGGGCAGATACGCAGTATTTT. Encoded protein: CASSLGETRGADTQYF.

The genes are TRBV2 and TRBJ1-2; D may be TRBD1 (5 bases). Trimming stripped 6 bases from V and 8 bases from J, with 13 bases between. Germline-derived CDR1 and CDR2 are SNHLY and FYNNEI. This CDR3 region has 12 residues. CDR3 in DNA: TGTGCCAGCAGAATGACAGCCTGGGGCTACACCTTC. Translation: CASRMTAWGYTF. The variable domain in full, completed from reference TRBV2 and TRBJ1-2, reads EPEVTQTPSHQVTQMGQEVILRCVPISNHLYFYWYRQILGQKVEFLVSFYNNEISEKSEIFDDQFSVERPDGSNFTLKIRSTKLEDSAMYFCASRMTAWGYTFGSGTRLTVV.

The V gene is TRBV4-3, the J gene TRBJ2-2; TRBD1 is a possible D gene (6 bases). This CDR3 spans 15 amino acids. V was pared by 0 bases and J by 7 bases, with 12 bases between. The V gene's germline CDR1 is LGHNA and CDR2 YSLEER. This CDR3 reads CASSQDPQGIGELFF. Written as DNA, the CDR3 is TGCGCCAGCAGCCAAGACCCGCAGGGGATCGGGGAGCTGTTTTTT.

V usage is TRBV5-1 and J usage is TRBJ1-2; D perhaps matches TRBD1 (5 bases). The CDR3 has 12 residues. The ends were cut back, 4 bases at V and 7 bases at J, with 11 bases in the middle. The germline CDR1 and CDR2 sequences are SGHRS and YFSETQ. In DNA, the CDR3 is TGCGCCAGCAGCCCCCGGGACGCTGGCTACACCTTC. Its translation is CASSPRDAGYTF.

The chain joins TRBV9 to TRBJ1-6; D gene ambiguous. The CDR3 loop spans 12 amino acids. Trimming shortened V by 3 bases and J by 9 bases, and 7 bases separated the two germline ends. Germline V gene sequence: CDR1 SGDLS, CDR2 YYNGEE. DNA for the CDR3: TGTGCCAGCAGCGCTATAGGTTCACCCCTCCACTTT. Its protein is CASSAIGSPLHF. The whole variable domain, remainder taken from reference TRBV9 and TRBJ1-6, is DSGVTQTPKHLITATGQRVTLRCSPRSGDLSVYWYQQSLDQGLQFLIQYYNGEERAKGNILERFSAQQFPDLHSELNLSSLELGDSALYFCASSAIGSPLHFGNGTRLTVT.

V is TRBV29-1 and J is TRBJ1-2, with unresolved D. V dropped 3 bases and J dropped 2 bases, with 4 bases sitting between them. This CDR3 contains 11 residues. CDR1 and CDR2 from the germline V gene are SQVTM and ANQGSEA. Written as DNA, the CDR3 is TGCAGCGTTGAGGAGAACTATGGCTACACCTTC. Protein sequence: CSVEENYGYTF.